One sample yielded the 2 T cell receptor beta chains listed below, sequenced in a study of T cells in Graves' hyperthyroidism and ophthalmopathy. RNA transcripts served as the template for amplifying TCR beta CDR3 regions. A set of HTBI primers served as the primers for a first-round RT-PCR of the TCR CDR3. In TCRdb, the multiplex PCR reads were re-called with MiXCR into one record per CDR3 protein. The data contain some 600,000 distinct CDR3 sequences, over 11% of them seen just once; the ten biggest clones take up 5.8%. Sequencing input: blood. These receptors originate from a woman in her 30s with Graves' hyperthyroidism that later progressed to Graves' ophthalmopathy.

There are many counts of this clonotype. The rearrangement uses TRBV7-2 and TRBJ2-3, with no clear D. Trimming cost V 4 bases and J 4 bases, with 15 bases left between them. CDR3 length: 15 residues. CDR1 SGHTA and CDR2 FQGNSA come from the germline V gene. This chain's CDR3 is CASSWLGTRADTQYF. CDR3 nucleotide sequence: TGTGCCAGCAGCTGGCTTGGCACCCGCGCAGATACGCAGTATTTT.

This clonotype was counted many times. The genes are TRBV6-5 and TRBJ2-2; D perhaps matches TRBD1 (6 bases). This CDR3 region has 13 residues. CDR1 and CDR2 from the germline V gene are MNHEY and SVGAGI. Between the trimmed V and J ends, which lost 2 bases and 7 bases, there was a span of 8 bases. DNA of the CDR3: TGTGCCAGCAGTTACGGGACAATCGGGGAGCTGTTTTTT. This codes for CASSYGTIGELFF.